This TCR beta chain is from a study of T cells expressing NK-cell markers. Whole-study findings and limits: Also leading the CD3+CD56-NKG2C+ fraction in a handful of donors were these clonotypes.

TCRdb reanalyzed the 5' RACE reads and collapses them to one entry per CDR3 protein, without DNA. This table lists fewer than 400,000 distinct CDR3 sequences. Of note for this clonotype: Antigen unknown.

From germline, CDR1 is SGHVS and CDR2 FQNEAQ. The CDR3 is 15 amino acids. This TCR came from a man aged 18-75 years in good health. V is TRBV7-8 and J is TRBJ1-3. Specimen: blood T cells: a sorted CD56 or NKG2C T cell subset, CD4+ or CD8+ T cells, or bulk PBMC T cells (not recorded which). The chain's CDR3 is CASSLNIGLGNTIYF.